A single sample gave rise to the 16 T cell receptor beta chains below, sequenced in a study of blood T cells in healthy people across ages. A sample-barcoded 5' primer and a J-beta primer mix were used in a second PCR of about 6 to 11 cycles. TCRdb re-called the 5' RACE reads with MiXCR, one entry per CDR3 protein. The sample lists about 810,000 distinct CDR3 sequences; 35% to 40% were seen once. The sequencing input was blood. These receptors were obtained from a man aged 18-30 years in good health.

This clonotype was recorded many times. J is TRBJ2-3 and V is TRBV4-2; D unclear. The V end lost 3 bases, the J end lost 2 bases, and 12 bases lay between the germline ends. Germline V lookup: CDR1 LGHNA, CDR2 YNFKEQ. The CDR3 length is 15 residues. CDR3 sequence: CASSQKPGTTDTQYF. The CDR3 bases are TGTGCCAGCAGCCAGAAACCAGGAACCACAGATACGCAGTATTTT.

This clonotype was counted at least ten times. This chain uses TRBV4-2 with TRBJ1-4; maybe TRBD1 (5 bases). Trimming removed 0 bases from V and 8 bases from J, with 13 bases in between. The CDR3 covers 15 residues. Germline CDR1 is LGHNA and CDR2 is YNFKEQ. The CDR3 nucleotides are TGTGCCAGCAGCCAAGATCCCGGTAGGGACGAAAAACTGTTTTTT. It specifies CASSQDPGRDEKLFF.

This clonotype was detected many times. The CDR3, as DNA: TGTGCCAGCTCACCGGACAGGGGAGGTCAGCCCCAGCATTTT. Amino acids: CASSPDRGGQPQHF. The chain joins TRBV18 to TRBJ1-5; 9 nucleotides align to TRBD1. Germline V gives CDR1 KGHSH, CDR2 LQKENI. This CDR3 contains 14 residues. The V segment lost 3 bases and the J segment 6 bases; nucleotides outside the gene matches: 3.

This clonotype was picked up many times. This chain links TRBV7-9 with TRBJ2-7; TRBD1 is a possible D gene (5 bases). V dropped 5 bases and J dropped 5 bases, with 16 bases sitting between them. There are 14 residues in the CDR3. Germline V gene lookup returns CDR1 SEHNR and CDR2 FQNEAQ (reference sequence). The CDR3 reads CASSPQGFVHEQYF. The CDR3 DNA follows: TGTGCCAGCAGCCCGCAGGGTTTCGTCCACGAGCAGTACTTC.

The chain recombines TRBV6-5 with TRBJ1-2; D not resolved. This CDR3 comprises 13 residues. V lost 9 bases and J 2 bases, leaving 13 bases between the germline ends. CDR1 is MNHEY, CDR2 SVGAGI, per germline. The CDR3 loop is CASGPDGNYGYTF. In DNA form, the CDR3 reads TGTGCCAGTGGCCCGGACGGAAACTATGGCTACACCTTC.

On this clonotype itself: At one of its ends the junction is not consistent with the germline gene, which may arise from a read error. This chain joins TRBV5-4 and TRBJ2-5; D call uncertain. This CDR3 contains 14 residues. The germline V gene has CDR1 SGHNT and CDR2 YYREEE (reference sequence). As DNA, the CDR3 is TGTGTCAGCAGCTCCCCCGGCTTCCAAGAGACCCAGTACTTC. Its protein is CVSSSPGFQETQYF.

Only a few counts were recorded for this clonotype. This chain links TRBV7-9 with TRBJ1-1, with a possible D match to TRBD1 (5 bases). The CDR3 consists of 13 residues. Trimming shortened V by 5 bases and J by 6 bases, and 13 bases separated the two germline ends. The germline V gene encodes CDR1 SEHNR and CDR2 FQNEAQ (reference sequence). This CDR3 is CASSARGTAEAFF. The DNA for the CDR3 is TGTGCCAGCAGCGCTCGGGGGACGGCTGAAGCTTTCTTT.

This clonotype has at least ten counts. The V gene is TRBV12-3 or TRBV12-4, the J gene TRBJ2-5; D is perhaps TRBD1 (5 bases). V was cut by 2 bases and J by 2 bases, with 9 bases left in between. The CDR3 runs 14 residues. The CDR3: CASSLRQGQETQYF. The CDR3 coding sequence is TGTGCCAGCAGTTTAAGGCAGGGTCAAGAGACCCAGTACTTC.

The chain uses TRBV3-1 and TRBJ2-5, with D tentatively TRBD2 (5 bases). The J call may be faulty, since TRBJ2-1 better matches the DNA end. Per germline, CDR1 LGHDT and CDR2 YNNKEL (reference sequence). The CDR3 contains 13 residues. The DNA for the CDR3 is TGTGCCAGCCAAAGGAGGAACCAAGAGACCCAGTTCTTC. This gives the protein CASQRRNQETQFF.

The V call is TRBV11-1, the J call TRBJ1-3; 7 bases line up with TRBD1. The germline V gene has CDR1 SGHAT and CDR2 FQDESV (reference sequence). Trimming at V came to 7 bases and at J to 0 bases, leaving 9 bases not matched to a gene. This CDR3 is 16 amino acids long. The CDR3 DNA reads TGTGCCAGCACCACCAACAGGGGAGCCTCTGGAAACACCATATATTTT. This codes for CASTTNRGASGNTIYF.

This clonotype was detected a few times. This chain links TRBV15 with TRBJ2-3; 7 bases map to TRBD2. V gave up 1 base and J gave up 5 bases; unmatched junction bases: 3. The germline gives CDR1 LNHNV, CDR2 YYDKDF (reference sequence). This CDR3 contains 14 residues. The CDR3 sequence: CATSRAAGKDTQYF. CDR3 in DNA: TGTGCCACCAGCAGAGCAGCGGGGAAAGATACGCAGTATTTT.

This clonotype was observed a handful of times. This chain connects TRBV4-2 to TRBJ2-6; TRBD2 might be the D (5 bases). The CDR3 covers 16 residues. Germline V gene data show CDR1 as LGHNA and CDR2 as YNFKEQ. Trimming left V 0 bases short and J 2 bases short, with 8 bases between. The CDR3 loop is CASSQERGTGANVLTF. In nucleotides, the CDR3 is TGTGCCAGCAGCCAAGAACGAGGGACTGGGGCCAACGTCCTGACTTTC.

At least ten counts were recorded for this clonotype. The chain links TRBV5-1 to TRBJ2-1; TRBD2 aligns across 8 bases. CDR3 length equals 18 residues. Germline lookup yields CDR1 SGHRS and CDR2 YFSETQ. The trim removed 1 base at V and 0 bases at J, leaving 9 bases unmatched. The CDR3 protein is CASSLKARGGNSYNEQFF. CDR3 DNA sequence: TGCGCCAGCAGCTTGAAAGCTCGGGGGGGCAACTCCTACAATGAGCAGTTCTTC.

In this sample, this clonotype turned up once. J is TRBJ2-7 and V is TRBV29-1, with D possibly called TRBD1 or TRBD2 (5 bases each). The CDR3 is made up of 14 amino acids. V lost 5 bases, J lost 2 bases, and 16 bases lay in between. Per germline, CDR1 SQVTM and CDR2 ANQGSEA. The CDR3 protein is CSVHPGRGTYEQYF. CDR3 nucleotide sequence: TGCAGCGTTCACCCGGGACGAGGGACCTACGAGCAGTACTTC.

There are many counts of this clonotype. The chain uses TRBV9 and TRBJ1-1; D is possibly TRBD1 (5 bases). V was clipped by 4 bases and J by 4 bases, with 14 bases between them. CDR3 length: 14 amino acids. Germline V gene data show CDR1 as SGDLS and CDR2 as YYNGEE. The CDR3 is CASSSLREGTEAFF. The CDR3, as DNA: TGTGCCAGCAGCTCCCTCAGGGAAGGCACTGAAGCTTTCTTT.

This clonotype has more than one count but fewer than ten. The rearrangement uses TRBV15 and TRBJ2-5; D may be TRBD2 (5 bases). CDR1 and CDR2 from the germline V gene are LNHNV and YYDKDF (reference sequence). Deletions cut 2 bases from V and 2 bases from J, with 12 bases between. This CDR3 has 15 residues. CDR3 nucleotides: TGTGCCACCAGCAGACCCGACTACGCTCAAGAGACCCAGTACTTC. This translates into CATSRPDYAQETQYF.